This entry lists 28 T cell receptor beta chains sequenced from one sample in a study of shared clonotypes between healthy human individuals. Clones were read by immunoSEQ multiplex PCR, and TCRdb kept only the in-frame ones, dropping some. Of some 1 million clones listed, approximately 70% were seen once; the top ten hold over 1.3%. The sample comprised memory CD4+ T cells sorted from blood. Described subset: CD45RA-negative fraction. These receptors were obtained from a man younger than 35 in good health.

The V and J genes are TRBV7-8 and TRBJ2-2, with D possibly being TRBD1 (6 bases). The V end lost 5 bases, the J end lost 0 bases, and 10 bases lay between the germline ends. This CDR3 has 15 residues. Looked up from germline, CDR1 is SGHVS and CDR2 is FQNEAQ. CDR3 nucleotide sequence: TGTGCCAGCAGCCCCAGGGGTTCGAACACCGGGGAGCTGTTTTTT. This sequence encodes CASSPRGSNTGELFF.

The rearrangement links TRBV5-1 to TRBJ1-3; D is undetermined. Germline V CDR1 and CDR2: SGHRS, YFSETQ. The germline V and J ends were trimmed by 0 bases and 4 bases, with 17 bases remaining between them. There are 17 residues in the CDR3. DNA for the CDR3: TGCGCCAGCAGCTTGGAGGTGGCGGGTTCGGGCGGAAACACCATATATTTT. It translates to CASSLEVAGSGGNTIYF.

This chain uses TRBV5-4 with TRBJ2-3, with 11 nucleotides matching TRBD2. This CDR3 has 17 amino acids. V lost 4 bases to trimming and J lost 4 bases; unmatched junction nucleotides: 11. Germline values: CDR1 SGHNT, CDR2 YYREEE (reference sequence). The CDR3 region has the DNA TGTGCCAGCAGCCCGGTTAGCGGGAGGGCCGGGGCAGATACGCAGTATTTT. Translating it yields CASSPVSGRAGADTQYF.

V usage is TRBV19 and J usage is TRBJ1-1, with D possibly TRBD1 on 5 matching bases. Trimming pared 0 bases from V and 5 bases from J, leaving 13 bases between. The CDR3 runs to 15 residues. The germline V gene encodes CDR1 LNHDA and CDR2 SQIVND (reference sequence). The CDR3 loop is CASSIEGGVGTEAFF. CDR3 nucleotide sequence: TGTGCCAGTAGTATAGAGGGAGGGGTTGGGACTGAAGCTTTCTTT.

The chain links TRBV28 to TRBJ2-1; 11 positions match TRBD1. Germline CDR1 is MDHEN and CDR2 is SYDVKM. Trimming took 5 bases from V and 1 from J; bases not matched to a gene: 1. This CDR3 is 15 amino acids long. CDR3 nucleotide sequence: TGTGCCAGCAGTCGGGACAGGGGGTCCTACAATGAGCAGTTCTTC. Translation gives CASSRDRGSYNEQFF.

V is TRBV14 and J is TRBJ1-6; D gene ambiguous. The CDR3 contains 13 residues. Germline V gene sequence: CDR1 SGHDN, CDR2 FVKESK. V was shortened by 4 bases and J by 4 bases, with 5 bases between the two germline ends. CDR3 nucleotides: TGTGCCAGCAGCCCCCCATATAATTCACCCCTCCACTTT. Protein sequence: CASSPPYNSPLHF. Combining the CDR3 with reference TRBV14 and TRBJ1-6 gives the whole variable domain EAGVTQFPSHSVIEKGQTVTLRCDPISGHDNLYWYRRVMGKEIKFLLHFVKESKQDESGMPNNRFLAERTGGTYSTLKVQPAELEDSGVYFCASSPPYNSPLHFGNGTRLTVT.

This chain uses TRBV6-6 with TRBJ2-3; weak D call: TRBD1 (6 bases). The V end lost 8 bases, the J end lost 4 bases, and 19 bases lay between the germline ends. The CDR3 has 15 amino acids. Per the germline V gene, CDR1 is MNHNY and CDR2 is SVGAGI (reference sequence). The CDR3 sequence is CASSGQGRLPDTQYF. As DNA, the CDR3 is TGTGCCAGCTCCGGGCAGGGGAGATTGCCAGATACGCAGTATTTT.

The CDR3 nucleotides are TGTGCCACCTCGGACAGGGCAAATGAAAAACTGTTTTTT. Residues: CATSDRANEKLFF. This rearrangement joins TRBV19 to TRBJ1-4; TRBD1 matches at 8 bases. J gave up 5 bases and V 10 bases, and 6 bases lay outside the gene matches. The CDR3 is 13 amino acids. The V gene's germline CDR1 is LNHDA and CDR2 SQIVND (reference sequence).

This clone was detected only once. A much larger clone lies a single base off, so this may be a read error. This rearrangement joins TRBV7-6 to TRBJ2-5; 11 positions match TRBD2. The CDR3 is 15 amino acids. Germline V gene lookup returns CDR1 SGHVS and CDR2 FNYEAQ. With V trimmed by 4 bases and J by 1 base, 2 bases remained unmatched. As DNA, the CDR3 is TGTGCCAGCAGCTCTAGCGGGAGGCCCCAAGAGACCCAGTACTTC. Translating gives CASSSSGRPQETQYF. Together with reference TRBV7-6 and TRBJ2-5, the CDR3 gives the full variable domain: GAGVSQSPRYKVTKRGQDVALRCDPISGHVSLYWYRQALGQGPEFLTYFNYEAQQDKSGLPNDRFSAERPEGSISTLTIQRTEQRDSAMYRCASSSSGRPQETQYFGPGTRLLVL.

The chain uses TRBV4-2 and TRBJ2-1; D gene unclear. This CDR3 region has 11 residues. Germline CDR1 is LGHNA and CDR2 is YNFKEQ. V gave up 0 bases and J gave up 10 bases, with 4 bases separating them. In DNA, the CDR3 is TGTGCCAGCAGCCAAGACTCCGAGCAGTTCTTC. Its protein is CASSQDSEQFF.

The chain employs TRBV5-5 and TRBJ2-5, with 7 bases fitting TRBD1. This CDR3 is built from 15 residues. Germline-derived CDR1 and CDR2 are SGHKS and YYEKEE (reference sequence). J lost 5 bases, V lost 2 bases, and 9 bases had no gene match. CDR3 sequence: CASSFSLGGRETQYF. The DNA for the CDR3 is TGTGCCAGCAGCTTTTCTTTAGGGGGCCGGGAGACCCAGTACTTC.

This clone was seen only once. The genes are TRBV5-6 and TRBJ2-5; the match to TRBD1 covers 8 bases. V was clipped by 6 bases and J by 4 bases; unmatched bases: 5. CDR3 size: 13 residues. Germline CDR1 reads SGHDT; CDR2 reads YYEEEE. The chain's CDR3 is CASTPGGGETQYF. CDR3 bases: TGTGCCAGCACTCCAGGGGGCGGAGAGACCCAGTACTTC.

The chain is built from TRBV18 and TRBJ2-6; D unclear. CDR1 and CDR2 from the germline V gene are KGHSH and LQKENI. V was trimmed by 6 bases and J by 4 bases, leaving 10 bases between them. The CDR3 covers 14 residues. CDR3 in amino acids: CASSPKGGANVLTF. CDR3 DNA: TGTGCCAGCTCCCCGAAGGGAGGGGCCAACGTCCTGACTTTC. Using reference TRBV18 and TRBJ2-6 for the parts outside the CDR3, the full variable domain is NAGVMQNPRHLVRRRGQEARLRCSPMKGHSHVYWYRQLPEEGLKFMVYLQKENIIDESGMPKERFSAEFPKEGPSILRIQQVVRGDSAAYFCASSPKGGANVLTFGAGSRLTVL.

This clone was seen only a few times. CDR3 DNA: TGTGCCAGCAGCTCAGAAAGGACTAGAGGGGCCGGGGAGCTGTTTTTT. It codes for CASSSERTRGAGELFF. The chain links TRBV7-9 to TRBJ2-2; 7 bases agree with TRBD2. In germline, CDR1 is SEHNR, CDR2 FQNEAQ (reference sequence). J lost 6 bases, V lost 4 bases, and 11 bases had no gene match. The CDR3 sequence is 16 residues long.

The rearrangement links TRBV6-5 to TRBJ1-6; D not resolved. The CDR3 covers 15 residues. Looked up from germline, CDR1 is MNHEY and CDR2 is SVGAGI. The V end was cut by 6 bases, the J end by 10 bases, with 19 bases between. DNA of the CDR3: TGTGCCAGCAGACTCAAGACCCCGGGTCCATCACCCCTCCACTTT. It translates to CASRLKTPGPSPLHF.

V is TRBV19 and J is TRBJ1-2; unclear D gene. Germline assignment: CDR1 LNHDA and CDR2 SQIVND (reference sequence). V lost 0 bases and J 8 bases, leaving 13 bases between the germline ends. This CDR3 region has 14 residues. The CDR3 spells CASSIEKAGPGYTF. The CDR3 coding sequence is TGTGCCAGTAGTATAGAGAAAGCAGGCCCCGGCTACACCTTC.

The rearrangement joins TRBV7-8 to TRBJ2-3; TRBD2 might be the D (5 bases). The V end was cut by 4 bases, the J end by 2 bases, with 7 bases between. The CDR3 totals 13 residues. The germline V gene has CDR1 SGHVS and CDR2 FQNEAQ. The CDR3 DNA reads as TGTGCCAGCAGCTACCGGGACACAGATACGCAGTATTTT. It translates to CASSYRDTDTQYF.

The chain uses TRBV6-1 and TRBJ1-1; D ambiguous. CDR1 is MNHNS, CDR2 SASEGT, per germline. CDR3 length: 13 amino acids. Trimming pared 6 bases from V and 2 bases from J, leaving 10 bases between. The CDR3 nucleotides read TGTGCCAGCAGCCCATTCTTCAACACTGAAGCTTTCTTT. It is translated as CASSPFFNTEAFF.

The rearrangement links TRBV10-3 to TRBJ2-3; TRBD2 agrees at 12 bases. Losses at the gene ends were 2 bases for V and 7 bases for J; bases not matched to a gene: 16. Per the germline V gene, CDR1 is ENHRY and CDR2 is SYGVKD. This CDR3 region has 19 residues. CDR3 coding DNA: TGTGCCATCAGTGAGAGTCCGGGACTAGCGGGCCCCCGGTACAATACGCAGTATTTT. It translates to CAISESPGLAGPRYNTQYF.

The sample holds a few counts of this clone. The sample holds other DNA sequences that translate to the same CDR3. CDR3 sequence reads: CASSYAGTNYGYTF. For the CDR3, the DNA is TGTGCCAGCAGTTACGCAGGGACTAACTATGGCTACACCTTC. The rearrangement links TRBV6-5 to TRBJ1-2; TRBD1 might be the D (5 bases). From germline, CDR1 is MNHEY and CDR2 SVGAGI. The CDR3 runs to 14 residues. Trimming pared 2 bases from V and 0 bases from J, leaving 7 bases between.

The J gene is TRBJ2-3, the V gene TRBV10-3; a weak D match, TRBD2 (6 bases). CDR1 is ENHRY, CDR2 SYGVKD, per germline. The CDR3 covers 16 residues. V gave up 6 bases and J gave up 2 bases, with 18 bases separating them. CDR3 nucleotide sequence: TGTGCCATCAGCCGGACACGGGGCGGGGACACAGATACGCAGTATTTT. As protein: CAISRTRGGDTDTQYF.

The chain is built from TRBV18 and TRBJ2-7, with D perhaps being TRBD1 or TRBD2 (5 bases each). CDR1 KGHSH and CDR2 LQKENI come from the germline V gene. V was cut by 6 bases and J by 5 bases, with 17 bases left in between. The CDR3 is 14 residues long. The CDR3 region has the DNA TGTGCCAGCTCCGTGGCGACAGCGGACAACGAGCAGTACTTC. Translated, it gives CASSVATADNEQYF.

This chain joins TRBV5-1 and TRBJ2-1; 10 positions match TRBD2. CDR1 and CDR2 from the germline V gene are SGHRS and YFSETQ. This CDR3 is built from 15 residues. J was trimmed by 7 bases and V by 4 bases; bases with no gene match: 8. CDR3 amino acids: CASSASGGAINEQFF. CDR3 nucleotide sequence: TGCGCCAGCAGCGCGAGCGGGGGGGCGATTAATGAGCAGTTCTTC.

In its sample, this clone was seen a few times. This rearrangement joins TRBV7-2 to TRBJ2-2, with 8 bases matching TRBD2. Germline V gene data show CDR1 as SGHTA and CDR2 as FQGNSA. The trim removed 6 bases at V and 0 bases at J, leaving 6 bases unmatched. The CDR3 spans 16 residues. The CDR3 DNA sequence: TGTGCCAGCAGGGGCAGCGGGGGAACGAACACCGGGGAGCTGTTTTTT. This translates into CASRGSGGTNTGELFF. The whole variable domain, filled in from reference TRBV7-2 and TRBJ2-2, reads GAGVSQSPSNKVTEKGKDVELRCDPISGHTALYWYRQSLGQGLEFLIYFQGNSAPDKSGLPSDRFSAERTGGSVSTLTIQRTQQEDSAVYLCASRGSGGTNTGELFFGEGSRLTVL.

V and J are TRBV19 and TRBJ2-2; maybe TRBD1 (6 bases). Trimming left V 7 bases short and J 6 bases short, with 15 bases between. In germline, CDR1 is LNHDA, CDR2 SQIVND (reference sequence). The length of the CDR3 is 14 residues. The CDR3 is CASNPQGRAGELFF. DNA of the CDR3: TGTGCCAGTAACCCACAGGGTCGCGCCGGGGAGCTGTTTTTT. Supplemented by reference TRBV19 and TRBJ2-2, the full variable domain reads DGGITQSPKYLFRKEGQNVTLSCEQNLNHDAMYWYRQDPGQGLRLIYYSQIVNDFQKGDIAEGYSVSREKKESFPLTVTSAQKNPTAFYLCASNPQGRAGELFFGEGSRLTVL.

This clone was detected only once. The genes are TRBV11-2 and TRBJ1-1, with D uncertain. Deletions cut 8 bases from V and 5 bases from J, with 12 bases between. CDR3 size: 12 residues. The germline gives CDR1 SGHAT, CDR2 FQNNGV. CDR3 DNA: TGTGCCAGCTCGGTTTCATTAACTGAAGCTTTCTTT. Translating it yields CASSVSLTEAFF.

This clone was detected once. The chain carries TRBV6-1 and TRBJ1-2; the D is unclear. The CDR3 totals 15 residues. V shed 2 bases and J shed 5 bases, with 15 bases lying between them. CDR1 is MNHNS and CDR2 is SASEGT in the germline V gene. The CDR3 bases are TGTGCCAGCAGTGAATCTCTCCCGGGCCTATATGGCTACACCTTC. Translated, it gives CASSESLPGLYGYTF.

The rearrangement links TRBV2 to TRBJ1-6; D not resolved. Looked up from germline, CDR1 is SNHLY and CDR2 is FYNNEI. The CDR3 extends over 12 amino acids. Trimming took off 2 bases at V and 13 bases at J, with 9 bases between the two ends. In nucleotides, the CDR3 is TGTGCCAGCAGTGAAACCGCGGAGCCCCTCCACTTT. Translation: CASSETAEPLHF.